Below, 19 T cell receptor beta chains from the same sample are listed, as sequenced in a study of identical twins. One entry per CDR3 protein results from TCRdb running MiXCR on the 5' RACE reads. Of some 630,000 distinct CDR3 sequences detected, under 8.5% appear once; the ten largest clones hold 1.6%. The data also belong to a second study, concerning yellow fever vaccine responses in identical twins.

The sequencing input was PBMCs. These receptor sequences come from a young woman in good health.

CDR3 sequence reads: CASSQGTGGNYGYTF. For the CDR3, the DNA is TGCGCCAGCAGCCAAGGGACAGGGGGGAACTATGGCTACACCTTC. The J gene is TRBJ1-2, the V gene TRBV4-1, with 10 bases identical to TRBD1. The CDR3 is 15 residues long. Germline assignment: CDR1 MGHRA and CDR2 YSYEKL. The V and J ends lost 1 base and 2 bases, in that order; junction bases with no gene match: 1.

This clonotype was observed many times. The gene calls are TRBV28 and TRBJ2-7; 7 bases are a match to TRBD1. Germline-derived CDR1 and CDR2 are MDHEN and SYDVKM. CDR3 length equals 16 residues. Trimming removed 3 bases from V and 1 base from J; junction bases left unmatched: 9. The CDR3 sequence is CASSLDRWGQSYEQYV. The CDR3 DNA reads TGTGCCAGCAGTTTGGACCGGTGGGGACAGTCCTACGAGCAGTACGTC.

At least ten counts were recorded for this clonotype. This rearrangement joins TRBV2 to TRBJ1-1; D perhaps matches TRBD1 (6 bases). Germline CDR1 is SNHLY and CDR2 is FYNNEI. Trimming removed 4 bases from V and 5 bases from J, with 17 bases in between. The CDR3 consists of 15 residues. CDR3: CASSALGGGVTEAFF. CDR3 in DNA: TGTGCCAGCAGTGCCCTGGGTGGGGGCGTGACTGAAGCTTTCTTT.

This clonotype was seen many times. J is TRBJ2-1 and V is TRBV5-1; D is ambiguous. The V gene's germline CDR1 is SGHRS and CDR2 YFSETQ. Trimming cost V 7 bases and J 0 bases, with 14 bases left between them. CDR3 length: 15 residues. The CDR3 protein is CASGSTTSSYNEQFF. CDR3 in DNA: TGCGCCAGCGGCTCTACTACGAGCTCCTACAATGAGCAGTTCTTC.

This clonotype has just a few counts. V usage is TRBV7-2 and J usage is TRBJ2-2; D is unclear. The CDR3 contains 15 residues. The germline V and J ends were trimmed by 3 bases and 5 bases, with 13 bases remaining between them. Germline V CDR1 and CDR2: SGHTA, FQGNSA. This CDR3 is CASSLALPATGELFF. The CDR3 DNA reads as TGTGCCAGCAGCTTGGCACTCCCGGCAACCGGGGAGCTGTTTTTT.

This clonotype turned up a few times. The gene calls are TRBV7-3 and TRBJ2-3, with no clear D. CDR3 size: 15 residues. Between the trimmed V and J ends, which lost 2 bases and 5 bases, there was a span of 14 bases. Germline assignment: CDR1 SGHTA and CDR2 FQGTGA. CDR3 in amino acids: CASSLSPQTEDTQYF. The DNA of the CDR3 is TGTGCCAGCAGCTTATCCCCGCAGACTGAAGATACGCAGTATTTT.

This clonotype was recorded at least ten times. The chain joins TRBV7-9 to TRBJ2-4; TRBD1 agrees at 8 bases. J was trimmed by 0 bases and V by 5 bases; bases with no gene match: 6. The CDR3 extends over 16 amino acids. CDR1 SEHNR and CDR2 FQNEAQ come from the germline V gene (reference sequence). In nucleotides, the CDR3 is TGTGCCAGCAGCCTCGGACAGGGTTTAGCCAAAAACATTCAGTACTTC. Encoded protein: CASSLGQGLAKNIQYF.

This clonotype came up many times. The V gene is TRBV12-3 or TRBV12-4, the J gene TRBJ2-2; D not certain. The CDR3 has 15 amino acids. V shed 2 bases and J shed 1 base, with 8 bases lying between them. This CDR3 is CASSLSGKNTGELFF. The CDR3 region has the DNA TGTGCCAGCAGTTTATCTGGGAAGAACACCGGGGAGCTGTTTTTT.

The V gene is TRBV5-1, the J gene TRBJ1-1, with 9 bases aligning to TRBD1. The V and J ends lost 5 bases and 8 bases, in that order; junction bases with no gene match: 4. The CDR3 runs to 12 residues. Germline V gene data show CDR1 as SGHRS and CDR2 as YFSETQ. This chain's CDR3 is CASRQTGGEAFF. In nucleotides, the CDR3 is TGCGCCAGCAGACAAACAGGGGGCGAAGCTTTCTTT. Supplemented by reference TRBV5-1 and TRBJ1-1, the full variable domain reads KAGVTQTPRYLIKTRGQQVTLSCSPISGHRSVSWYQQTPGQGLQFLFEYFSETQRNKGNFPGRFSGRQFSNSRSEMNVSTLELGDSALYLCASRQTGGEAFFGQGTRLTVV.

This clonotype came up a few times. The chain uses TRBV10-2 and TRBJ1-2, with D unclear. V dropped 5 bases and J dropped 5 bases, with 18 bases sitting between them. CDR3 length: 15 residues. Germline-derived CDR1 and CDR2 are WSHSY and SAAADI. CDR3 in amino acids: CASSLTSRVTYGYTF. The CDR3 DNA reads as TGCGCCAGCAGTCTCACTTCCCGGGTCACATATGGCTACACCTTC.

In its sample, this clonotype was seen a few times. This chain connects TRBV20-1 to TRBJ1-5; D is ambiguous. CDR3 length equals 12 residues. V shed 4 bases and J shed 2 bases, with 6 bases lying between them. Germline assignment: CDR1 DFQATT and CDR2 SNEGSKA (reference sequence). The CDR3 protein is CSAMEGNQPQHF. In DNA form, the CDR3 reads TGCAGTGCTATGGAGGGCAATCAGCCCCAGCATTTT.

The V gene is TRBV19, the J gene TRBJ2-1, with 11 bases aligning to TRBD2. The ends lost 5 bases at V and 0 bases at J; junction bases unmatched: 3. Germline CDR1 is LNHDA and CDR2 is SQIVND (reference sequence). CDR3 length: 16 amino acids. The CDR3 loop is CASSRLAGISYNEQFF. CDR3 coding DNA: TGTGCCAGTAGTCGACTAGCGGGAATCTCCTACAATGAGCAGTTCTTC.

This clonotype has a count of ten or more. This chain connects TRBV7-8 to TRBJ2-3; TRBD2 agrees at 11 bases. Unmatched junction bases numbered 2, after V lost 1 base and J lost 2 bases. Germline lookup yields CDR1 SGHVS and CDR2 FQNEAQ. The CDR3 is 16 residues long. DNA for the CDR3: TGTGCCAGCAGCTTAGGACTAGCGGGGCCCACAGATACGCAGTATTTT. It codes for CASSLGLAGPTDTQYF.

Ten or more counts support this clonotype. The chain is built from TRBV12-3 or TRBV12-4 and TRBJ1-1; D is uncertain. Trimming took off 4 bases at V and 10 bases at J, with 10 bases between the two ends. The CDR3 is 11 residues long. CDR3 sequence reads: CASSSRLGAFF. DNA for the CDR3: TGTGCCAGCAGTTCACGATTGGGAGCTTTCTTT.

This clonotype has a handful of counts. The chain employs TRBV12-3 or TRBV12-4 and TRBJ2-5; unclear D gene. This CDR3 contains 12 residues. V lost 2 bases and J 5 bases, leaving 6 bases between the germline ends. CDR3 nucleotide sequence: TGTGCCAGCAGTTTACAGAGGGAGACCCAGTACTTC. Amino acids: CASSLQRETQYF.

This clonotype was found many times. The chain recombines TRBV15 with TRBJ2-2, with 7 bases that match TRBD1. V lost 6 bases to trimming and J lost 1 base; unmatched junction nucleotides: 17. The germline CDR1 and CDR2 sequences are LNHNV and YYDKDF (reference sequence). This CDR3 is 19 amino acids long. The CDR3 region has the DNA TGTGCCACCAGTCCAACAAGCACATCGAGGGGGCGGAACACCGGGGAGCTGTTTTTT. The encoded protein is CATSPTSTSRGRNTGELFF. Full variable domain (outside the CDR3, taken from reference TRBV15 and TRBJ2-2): DAMVIQNPRYQVTQFGKPVTLSCSQTLNHNVMYWYQQKSSQAPKLLFHYYDKDFNNEADTPDNFQSRRPNTSFCFLDIRSPGLGDTAMYLCATSPTSTSRGRNTGELFFGEGSRLTVL.

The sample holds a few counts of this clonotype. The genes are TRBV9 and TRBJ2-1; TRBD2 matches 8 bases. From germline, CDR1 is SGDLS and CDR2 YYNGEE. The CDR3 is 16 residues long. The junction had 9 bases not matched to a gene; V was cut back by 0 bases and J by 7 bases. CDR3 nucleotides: TGTGCCAGCAGCGTAGCTGGTAGCGGGACGAGGAATGAGCAGTTCTTC. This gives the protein CASSVAGSGTRNEQFF.

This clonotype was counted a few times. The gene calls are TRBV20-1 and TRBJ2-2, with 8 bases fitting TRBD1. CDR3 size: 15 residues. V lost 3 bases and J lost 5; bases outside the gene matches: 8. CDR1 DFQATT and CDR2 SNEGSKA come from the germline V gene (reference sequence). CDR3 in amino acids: CSARHPGGATGELFF. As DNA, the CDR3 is TGCAGTGCTAGGCATCCAGGGGGCGCAACCGGGGAGCTGTTTTTT.

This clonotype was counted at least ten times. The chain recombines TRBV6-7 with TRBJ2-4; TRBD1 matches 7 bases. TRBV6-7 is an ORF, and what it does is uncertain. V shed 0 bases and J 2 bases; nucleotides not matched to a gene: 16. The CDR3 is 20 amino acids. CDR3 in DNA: TGTGCCAGCAGTTACTCGAGTGGACAGGCTCTTCCCGGATCCAAAAACATTCAGTACTTC. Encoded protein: CASSYSSGQALPGSKNIQYF.